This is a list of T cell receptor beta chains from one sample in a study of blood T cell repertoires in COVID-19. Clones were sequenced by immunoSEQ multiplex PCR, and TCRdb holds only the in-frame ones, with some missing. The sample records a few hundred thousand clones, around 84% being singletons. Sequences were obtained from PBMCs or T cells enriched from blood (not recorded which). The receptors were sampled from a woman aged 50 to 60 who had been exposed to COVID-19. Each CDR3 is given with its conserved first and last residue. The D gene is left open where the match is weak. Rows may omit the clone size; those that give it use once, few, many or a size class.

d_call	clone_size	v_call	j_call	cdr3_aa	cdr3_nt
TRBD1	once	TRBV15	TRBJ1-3	CATSRGMDRSSGNTIYF	TGTGCCACCAGCAGAGGAATGGACAGGTCCTCTGGAAACACCATATATTTT
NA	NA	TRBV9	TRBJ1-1	CASSVATAGHTEAFF	TGTGCCAGCAGCGTAGCTACGGCAGGTCATACTGAAGCTTTCTTT
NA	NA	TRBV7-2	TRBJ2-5	CASSPGGRETQYF	TGTGCCAGCAGCCCTGGGGGCCGCGAGACCCAGTACTTC
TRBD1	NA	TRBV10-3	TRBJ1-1	CAITGTANTEAFF	TGTGCCATCACCGGGACAGCGAACACTGAAGCTTTCTTT
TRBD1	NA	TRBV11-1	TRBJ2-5	CASSLTDRYQETQYF	TGTGCCAGCAGCCTTACGGACAGGTACCAAGAGACCCAGTACTTC
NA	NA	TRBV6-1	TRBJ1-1	CASSEGMLGGEAFF	TGTGCCAGCAGTGAAGGGATGTTGGGAGGTGAAGCTTTCTTT
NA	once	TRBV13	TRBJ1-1	CASKFGGRDTEAFF	TGTGCCAGCAAATTCGGGGGGCGGGACACTGAAGCTTTCTTT
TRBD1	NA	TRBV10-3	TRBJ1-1	CAISGQLLTEAFF	TGTGCCATCTCGGGACAGCTATTAACTGAAGCTTTCTTT
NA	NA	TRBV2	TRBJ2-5	CASTLAGVKETQYF	TGTGCCAGCACTCTCGCAGGGGTAAAGGAGACCCAGTACTTC
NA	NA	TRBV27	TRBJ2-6	CASSLFSGANVLTF	TGTGCCAGCAGTCTCTTCTCTGGGGCCAACGTCCTGACTTTC
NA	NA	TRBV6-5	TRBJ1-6	CASSVGQTNSPLHF	TGTGCCAGCAGCGTTGGACAGACAAATTCACCCCTCCACTTT
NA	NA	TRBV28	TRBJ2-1	CASSPLGLSNEQFF	TGTGCCAGCAGCCCCCTTGGACTCTCCAATGAGCAGTTCTTC
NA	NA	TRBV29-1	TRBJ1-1	CSVVGTGRAFF	TGCAGCGTGGTGGGAACAGGGAGAGCTTTCTTT
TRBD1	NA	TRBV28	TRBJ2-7	CASSLSGTGAYEQYF	TGTGCCAGCAGTTTATCCGGGACAGGGGCCTACGAGCAGTACTTC
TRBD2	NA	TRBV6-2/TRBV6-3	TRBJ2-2	CASSYGTSSHGELFF	TGTGCCAGCAGTTACGGGACTAGCAGTCACGGGGAGCTGTTTTTT
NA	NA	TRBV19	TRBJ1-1	CASSIGQGLNTEAFF	TGTGCCAGTAGTATAGGGCAGGGGTTGAACACTGAAGCTTTCTTT
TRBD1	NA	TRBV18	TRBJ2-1	CASAPQGAGVFNEQFF	TGTGCCAGCGCTCCACAGGGGGCTGGGGTTTTCAATGAGCAGTTCTTC
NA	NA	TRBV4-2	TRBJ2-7	CASSLAPGANSYEQYF	TGTGCCAGCAGCCTAGCCCCGGGAGCAAATTCCTACGAGCAGTACTTC
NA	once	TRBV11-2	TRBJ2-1	CASSFGTGYNEQFF	TGTGCCAGCAGCTTCGGGACTGGATACAATGAGCAGTTCTTC
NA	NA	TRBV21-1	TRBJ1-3	CASSSKRTGVYTIYF	TGTGCCAGCAGCTCCAAACGGACGGGAGTATACACCATATATTTT
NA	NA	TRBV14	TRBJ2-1	CASSTDSRGDEQFF	TGTGCCAGCAGCACGGACAGCCGGGGGGATGAGCAGTTCTTC
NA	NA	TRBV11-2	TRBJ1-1	CASSLRVGQNTEAFF	TGTGCCAGCAGCTTAAGGGTGGGGCAGAACACCGAAGCTTTCTTT
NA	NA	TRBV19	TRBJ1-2	CASTRGPARGYTF	TGTGCCAGTACCAGGGGCCCGGCAAGAGGCTACACCTTC
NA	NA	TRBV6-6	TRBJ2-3	CASSGGRPSTDTQYF	TGTGCCAGCTCTGGAGGGCGGCCTAGCACAGATACGCAGTATTTT
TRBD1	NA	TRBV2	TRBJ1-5	CASKMGTGGNQPQHF	TGTGCCAGCAAAATGGGGACAGGGGGCAATCAGCCCCAGCATTTT
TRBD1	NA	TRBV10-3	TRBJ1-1	CAISEQGAVEAFF	TGTGCCATCAGTGAGCAGGGGGCCGTGGAAGCTTTCTTT
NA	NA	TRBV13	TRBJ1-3	CASSIHRAQETIYF	TGTGCCAGCAGTATCCACAGGGCCCAGGAGACCATATATTTT
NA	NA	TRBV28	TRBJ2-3	CASSLELPTDTQYF	TGTGCCAGCAGTTTAGAACTCCCCACAGATACGCAGTATTTT
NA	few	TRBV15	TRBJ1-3	CATSRDGGGLSGNTIYF	TGTGCCACCAGCAGAGATGGGGGCGGACTCTCTGGAAACACCATATATTTT
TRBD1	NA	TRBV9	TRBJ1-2	CASSVGQGNYGYTF	TGTGCCAGCAGCGTAGGACAGGGTAACTATGGCTACACCTTC
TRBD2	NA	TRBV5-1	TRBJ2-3	CASSLEYAGGPGTDTQYF	TGCGCCAGCAGCTTGGAGTATGCGGGGGGGCCTGGCACAGATACGCAGTATTTT
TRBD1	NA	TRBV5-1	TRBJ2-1	CASRDGTVNEQFF	TGCGCCAGCAGAGACGGGACAGTGAATGAGCAGTTCTTC
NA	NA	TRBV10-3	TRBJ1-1	CAISPAVNTEAFF	TGTGCCATCAGCCCCGCGGTGAACACTGAAGCTTTCTTT
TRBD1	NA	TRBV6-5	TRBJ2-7	CASSRTGTYEQYF	TGTGCCAGCAGTCGGACAGGAACCTACGAGCAGTACTTC
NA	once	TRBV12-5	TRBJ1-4	CASARDNEEKLFF	TGTGCTAGTGCGAGAGATAATGAAGAAAAACTGTTTTTT
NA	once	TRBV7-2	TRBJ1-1	CASSLVHKPNTEAFF	TGTGCCAGCAGCTTAGTCCACAAACCGAACACTGAAGCTTTCTTT